The rows below give T cell receptor beta chains drawn from one sample of a study of blood T cell repertoires in COVID-19. Libraries were prepared by immunoSEQ multiplex PCR; TCRdb keeps only in-frame clonotypes and omits some of them. The top ten hold 15% to 20% of the sample, which has fewer than 85,000 clones, roughly four fifths seen once. The sequenced sample consisted of peripheral blood. These TCRs come from a woman aged 80 or over with active or convalescent COVID-19. Each CDR3 is given with its conserved first and last residue. A D gene is named only where the DNA matches it firmly. Clone size, where shown, is once, few, many, or a class for clones that have expanded.

j_gene | abundance | v_gene | d_gene | CDR3aa | CDR3nt
TRBJ2-5 | NA | TRBV7-2 | TRBD2 | CASRQRGGLKTQYF | TGTGCCAGCAGGCAACGGGGGGGCCTAAAGACCCAGTACTTC
TRBJ1-1 | NA | TRBV1 | NA | CTSSPRDRQNTEAFF | TGCACCAGCAGCCCCCGGGACAGACAGAACACTGAAGCTTTCTTT
TRBJ2-1 | NA | TRBV7-8 | TRBD1 | CASSFHRGTSYNEQFF | TGTGCCAGCAGCTTCCACAGGGGAACGTCCTACAATGAGCAGTTCTTC
TRBJ1-2 | few | TRBV7-2 | NA | CASSQRDRSYGYTF | TGTGCCAGCAGCCAACGTGACAGGTCCTATGGCTACACCTTC
TRBJ1-2 | NA | TRBV12-3/TRBV12-4 | NA | CASSFGVRYGYTF | TGTGCCAGCAGTTTTGGTGTTAGATATGGCTACACCTTC
TRBJ2-1 | NA | TRBV12-3/TRBV12-4 | NA | CASTYGSRNEQFF | TGTGCCAGCACATACGGGAGCCGCAATGAGCAGTTCTTC
TRBJ1-5 | NA | TRBV5-5 | NA | CASSFTDNQPQHF | TGTGCCAGCAGCTTCACAGATAATCAGCCCCAGCATTTT
TRBJ1-2 | NA | TRBV18 | NA | CASSPPSWYGYTF | TGTGCCAGCTCACCCCCGAGTTGGTATGGCTACACCTTC
TRBJ2-5 | NA | TRBV5-4 | NA | CASSLETQGTQYF | TGTGCCAGCAGCCTAGAGACTCAAGGGACCCAGTACTTC
TRBJ1-1 | NA | TRBV7-9 | TRBD1 | CASSSDRGEGTEAFF | TGTGCCAGCAGCTCCGACAGGGGGGAAGGGACTGAAGCTTTCTTT
TRBJ1-3 | NA | TRBV4-3 | TRBD1 | CASSQEGRGNTIYF | TGCGCCAGCAGCCAAGAAGGCAGGGGGAACACCATATATTTT
TRBJ1-3 | NA | TRBV7-2 | NA | CASSLAHTSGNTIYF | TGTGCCAGCAGCTTAGCACATACCTCTGGAAACACCATATATTTT
TRBJ1-6 | NA | TRBV7-9 | NA | CASSSKGRVNSPLHF | TGTGCCAGCAGCTCCAAGGGCAGGGTGAATTCACCCCTCCACTTT
TRBJ1-2 | few | TRBV20-1 | NA | CSASDGGGTYTF | TGCAGTGCTAGTGACGGGGGGGGCACGTACACCTTC
TRBJ1-2 | NA | TRBV29-1 | NA | CSVDKNARGTNYGYTF | TGCAGCGTTGACAAAAACGCTCGGGGGACTAACTATGGCTACACCTTC
TRBJ2-7 | NA | TRBV7-7 | TRBD2 | CASSFREDYEQYF | TGTGCTAGCAGTTTCCGGGAGGACTACGAGCAGTACTTC
TRBJ1-5 | NA | TRBV9 | NA | CASSGGDSPFSNQPQHF | TGTGCCAGCAGCGGAGGCGACAGTCCCTTTAGCAATCAGCCCCAGCATTTT
TRBJ1-1 | NA | TRBV3-1/TRBV3-2 | NA | CASSQFTSLEAFF | TGTGCCAGCAGCCAATTCACCAGTCTCGAAGCTTTCTTT
TRBJ2-1 | NA | TRBV5-1 | TRBD2 | CASSLMYSGDYNEQFF | TGCGCCAGCAGCTTGATGTACAGCGGGGACTACAATGAGCAGTTCTTC
TRBJ2-2 | NA | TRBV3-1/TRBV3-2 | NA | CASSQVSTGELFF | TGTGCCAGCAGCCAAGTCTCCACCGGGGAGCTGTTTTTT
TRBJ1-1 | NA | TRBV29-1 | TRBD1 | CSVERDRGSEAFF | TGCAGCGTCGAAAGGGACAGGGGCTCTGAAGCTTTCTTT
TRBJ1-2 | NA | TRBV5-1 | NA | CAAGSGDPNYGYTF | TGCGCCGCAGGCTCAGGCGACCCTAACTATGGCTACACCTTC
TRBJ1-2 | many | TRBV2 | NA | CASSPPVGASADGYTF | TGTGCCAGCAGTCCACCAGTGGGGGCGTCGGCTGATGGCTACACCTTC
TRBJ2-2 | NA | TRBV7-3 | NA | CASSPGSNTGELFF | TGTGCCAGCAGCCCCGGGTCCAACACCGGGGAGCTGTTTTTT
TRBJ2-7 | NA | TRBV5-4 | TRBD1 | CASSPGQGASEQYF | TGTGCCAGCAGCCCGGGACAGGGGGCTTCCGAGCAGTACTTC
TRBJ1-5 | NA | TRBV4-3 | NA | CASSQDPTGQQPQHF | TGCGCCAGCAGCCAAGATCCGACAGGTCAACAGCCCCAGCATTTT
TRBJ1-6 | NA | TRBV6-1 | NA | CASSERVPYNSPLHF | TGTGCCAGCAGTGAGAGGGTGCCCTATAATTCACCCCTCCACTTT
TRBJ2-4 | NA | TRBV9 | TRBD2 | CASSLGLAGNIQYF | TGTGCCAGCAGCCTAGGACTAGCTGGGAACATTCAGTACTTC
TRBJ2-5 | few | TRBV4-3 | NA | CASSQETGWYEETQYF | TGCGCCAGCAGCCAAGAAACAGGCTGGTATGAAGAGACCCAGTACTTC
TRBJ1-1 | NA | TRBV29-1 | NA | CSAWERTGGEAFF | TGCAGCGCCTGGGAGAGAACGGGAGGAGAAGCTTTCTTT
TRBJ2-3 | NA | TRBV12-3/TRBV12-4 | NA | CASRAGRTDTQYF | TGTGCCAGCAGGGCGGGGAGAACAGATACGCAGTATTTT
TRBJ2-3 | NA | TRBV7-9 | TRBD2 | CASSLLAGGSTDTQYF | TGTGCCAGCAGCCTTTTAGCGGGGGGAAGCACAGATACGCAGTATTTT
TRBJ2-5 | once | TRBV7-2 | TRBD2 | CASSFLAGAFQETQYF | TGTGCCAGCAGCTTCCTAGCGGGCGCCTTCCAAGAGACCCAGTACTTC
TRBJ2-5 | NA | TRBV28 | TRBD2 | CASSPLPGLAGQETQYF | TGTGCCAGCAGTCCTTTACCGGGACTAGCGGGGCAAGAGACCCAGTACTTC
TRBJ1-2 | NA | TRBV7-9 | NA | CASSLDSNGYTF | TGTGCCAGCAGCTTAGACAGTAATGGCTACACCTTC
TRBJ2-3 | NA | TRBV19 | NA | CASSMGRGTDTQYF | TGTGCCAGTAGTATGGGCCGGGGAACAGATACGCAGTATTTT
TRBJ1-3 | NA | TRBV2 | NA | CASSSTGSRGGNTIYF | TGTGCCAGCAGTTCGACAGGTTCCCGAGGTGGAAACACCATATATTTT
TRBJ2-2 | NA | TRBV5-1 | NA | CASSNRELRLAGELFF | TGCGCCAGCAGCAACAGGGAATTAAGGTTGGCCGGGGAGCTGTTTTTT
TRBJ2-1 | once | TRBV7-2 | NA | CASSSSVGNEQFF | TGTGCCAGCAGCTCTAGCGTTGGCAATGAGCAGTTCTTC
TRBJ1-2 | NA | TRBV4-3 | TRBD1 | CASSHTTEGADGYTF | TGCGCCAGCAGCCACACAACGGAGGGGGCTGATGGCTACACCTTC